Shown below are 12 T cell receptor beta chains from a single sample sequenced in a study of cytomegalovirus exposure and HLA in healthy donors. Primers: 60 Vbeta forward and 13 Jbeta reverse. Data came from immunoSEQ multiplex PCR; TCRdb stores just in-frame clones and leaves some out. The table records fewer than 90,000 clones, over 60% of them present only once. Material: PBMCs. Receptors originate from a man in his forties in good health and CMV-seropositive.

There are many counts of this clone. The chain couples TRBV6-5 to TRBJ1-1, with 10 bases fitting TRBD1. Unmatched junction bases numbered 6, after V lost 4 bases and J lost 4 bases. Germline lookup yields CDR1 MNHEY and CDR2 SVGAGI. CDR3 size: 15 residues. As DNA, the CDR3 is TGTGCCAGCAGTTCAGTCGGGACAGGGGTCACTGAAGCTTTCTTT. This codes for CASSSVGTGVTEAFF.

The chain joins TRBV27 to TRBJ2-3; possibly TRBD2 for D (6 bases). V was clipped by 8 bases and J by 8 bases, with 23 bases between them. This CDR3 contains 15 residues. In germline, CDR1 is MNHEY, CDR2 SMNVEV (reference sequence). Written as DNA, the CDR3 is TGTGCCAGCGGCTACTCAGGGACGACCGGGGGTACGCAGTATTTT. It translates to CASGYSGTTGGTQYF.

The gene calls are TRBV6-4 and TRBJ2-3; 7 bases are a match to TRBD1. The CDR3 runs to 14 residues. Trimming at V came to 5 bases and at J to 3 bases, leaving 5 bases not matched to a gene. Germline V gene data show CDR1 as MRHNA and CDR2 as SNTAGT. This chain's CDR3 is CASSTTGVTDTQYF. CDR3 nucleotides: TGTGCCAGCAGTACTACAGGGGTGACAGATACGCAGTATTTT.

In its sample, this clone was seen a few times. Within the sample, other DNA sequences also encode this same CDR3. J is TRBJ1-1 and V is TRBV13; weak D call: TRBD1 (6 bases). The CDR3 runs 14 residues. Between the trimmed V and J ends, which lost 0 bases and 4 bases, there was a span of 9 bases. In germline, CDR1 is PRHDT, CDR2 FYEKMQ (reference sequence). The CDR3 region is CASSLGRGGTEAFF. The CDR3 DNA sequence: TGTGCCAGCAGCTTAGGCAGAGGGGGCACTGAAGCTTTCTTT.

The chain employs TRBV27 and TRBJ2-5; D perhaps matches TRBD2 (5 bases). The germline V gene encodes CDR1 MNHEY and CDR2 SMNVEV (reference sequence). The CDR3 has 14 residues. V was pared by 0 bases and J by 5 bases, with 10 bases between. CDR3 nucleotide sequence: TGTGCCAGCAGTTTATCGGACTCGGGGGAGACCCAGTACTTC. Encoded protein: CASSLSDSGETQYF.

The V and J genes are TRBV5-1 and TRBJ2-1, with D uncertain. Trimming removed 0 bases at V and 9 bases at J, with 4 bases between. Per the germline V gene, CDR1 is SGHRS and CDR2 is YFSETQ. CDR3 length: 11 residues. CDR3 sequence reads: CASSLDGEQFF. The CDR3 DNA is TGCGCCAGCAGCTTGGACGGTGAGCAGTTCTTC.

The chain recombines TRBV30 with TRBJ1-1; 7 positions match TRBD1. With 5 bases clipped from V and 3 bases from J, the junction kept 6 bases outside the gene matches. CDR1 is GTSNPN, CDR2 SVGIG, per germline (reference sequence). This CDR3 is 13 amino acids long. For the CDR3, the DNA is TGTGCCTGGGTGGGGCAGGGGGACACTGAAGCTTTCTTT. This translates into CAWVGQGDTEAFF.

The chain joins TRBV2 to TRBJ1-2, with unresolved D. The germline V gene has CDR1 SNHLY and CDR2 FYNNEI. V lost 4 bases to trimming and J lost 3 bases, with 3 bases between them. The CDR3 loop spans 11 amino acids. DNA for the CDR3: TGTGCCAGCAGTGTCGACTATGGCTACACCTTC. Translation: CASSVDYGYTF.

This rearrangement joins TRBV28 to TRBJ1-2; D is perhaps TRBD1 (6 bases). This CDR3 is 15 amino acids long. V dropped 6 bases and J dropped 5 bases, with 19 bases sitting between them. CDR1 MDHEN and CDR2 SYDVKM come from the germline V gene. The CDR3 sequence: CASSPLQGLGYGYTF. The CDR3 nucleotides are TGTGCCAGCAGCCCTCTACAGGGCCTTGGTTATGGCTACACCTTC.

The table lists this clone with a count of one. The rearrangement joins TRBV6-4 to TRBJ2-3, with 10 bases that match TRBD2. The CDR3 runs 15 residues. Germline V gene lookup returns CDR1 MRHNA and CDR2 SNTAGT. V gave up 8 bases and J gave up 1 base; unmatched junction bases: 6. The CDR3 reads CASSLLAGGTDTQYF. The CDR3 region has the DNA TGTGCCAGCTCCCTCCTAGCGGGGGGCACAGATACGCAGTATTTT.

This chain uses TRBV5-4 with TRBJ2-3; the match to TRBD2 covers 8 bases. V dropped 7 bases and J dropped 9; count of bases not matched to a gene: 7. CDR1 is SGHNT, CDR2 YYREEE, per germline (reference sequence). The CDR3 length is 12 residues. The chain's CDR3 is CASGETSGTQYF. For the CDR3, the DNA is TGTGCCAGCGGGGAAACTAGCGGAACGCAGTATTTT.

This chain joins TRBV6-5 and TRBJ2-3; TRBD2 might be the D (5 bases). This CDR3 has 9 residues. The V end lost 9 bases, the J end lost 14 bases, and 12 bases lay between the germline ends. Per the germline V gene, CDR1 is MNHEY and CDR2 is SVGAGI. The CDR3 sequence is CASRIRGYF. The CDR3 DNA sequence: TGTGCCAGTCGGATCCGGGGGTATTTT.